This is a list of T cell receptor beta chains from one sample in a study of shared clonotypes between healthy human individuals. The repertoire was sequenced with immunoSEQ multiplex PCR; TCRdb's copy has only in-frame clones and lacks some. The repertoire holds approximately 1,000,000 clones, approximately 80% seen once, with roughly 0.56% in the top ten. The sequenced sample was memory CD4+ T cells from PBMCs. The receptors come from a man between 18 and 29 years old in good health. Some clones in this sample may be carry-over from other donors' samples. CDR3s include the opening cysteine and the closing phenylalanine or tryptophan. The order of the fields is clone size, J gene, D gene, V gene, CDR3 length, CDR3 protein, CDR3 DNA. D genes are given only for firm matches. Not all rows give a size; the values are once, few, many and, for expanded clones, a class.

once | TRBJ2-5 | TRBD1 | TRBV6-1 | 14 | CASSPGQGLGTQYF | TGTGCCAGCAGCCCCGGACAGGGGTTAGGGACCCAGTACTTC
. | TRBJ1-3 | . | TRBV9 | 15 | CASSEGTRAGNTIYF | TGTGCCAGCAGCGAGGGCACCCGGGCGGGAAACACCATATATTTT
once | TRBJ2-7 | TRBD1 | TRBV11-1 | 15 | CASSPRTGITYEQYF | TGTGCCAGCAGCCCACGGACAGGGATAACCTACGAGCAGTACTTC
. | TRBJ2-5 | . | TRBV28 | 13 | CASSRTSRETQYF | TGTGCCAGCAGCAGAACTAGCCGGGAGACCCAGTACTTC
. | TRBJ2-4 | . | TRBV6-1 | 14 | CASSEGDTLYIQYF | TGTGCCAGCAGCGAGGGGGACACCCTGTACATTCAGTACTTC
. | TRBJ2-2 | TRBD1 | TRBV10-3 | 15 | CAISESYRGTGELFF | TGTGCCATCAGTGAGTCCTACAGGGGTACCGGGGAGCTGTTTTTT
. | TRBJ1-1 | . | TRBV5-1 | 14 | CASSIDSSNTEAFF | TGCGCCAGCAGCATAGACAGTTCGAACACTGAAGCTTTCTTT
few | TRBJ1-5 | . | TRBV19 | 15 | CASSMGQGLDQPQHF | TGTGCCAGTAGTATGGGGCAGGGGCTGGATCAGCCCCAGCATTTT
many | TRBJ2-5 | . | TRBV27 | 12 | CASSTYGETQYF | TGTGCCAGCAGTACCTATGGTGAGACCCAGTACTTC
. | TRBJ2-2 | TRBD1 | TRBV28 | 16 | CASNSDRGFYSGELFF | TGTGCCAGCAACTCGGACAGGGGTTTCTATTCCGGGGAGCTGTTTTTT
. | TRBJ2-7 | . | TRBV6-5 | 15 | CASSYRRGGGYEQYF | TGTGCCAGCAGTTACCGGCGTGGAGGGGGCTACGAGCAGTACTTC
. | TRBJ1-4 | . | TRBV2 | 14 | CASRVEATNEKLFF | TGTGCCAGCAGGGTAGAAGCAACTAATGAAAAACTGTTTTTT
. | TRBJ1-4 | . | TRBV6-1 | 15 | CASSEHWDRNEKLFF | TGTGCCAGCAGTGAACATTGGGACCGTAATGAAAAACTGTTTTTT
. | TRBJ2-3 | . | TRBV9 | 14 | CASSAATHTDTQYF | TGTGCCAGCAGCGCAGCCACCCACACAGATACGCAGTATTTT
many | TRBJ2-1 | TRBD2 | TRBV29-1 | 14 | CSVSSGNGYNEQFF | TGCAGCGTTTCTAGCGGGAACGGCTACAATGAGCAGTTCTTC
. | TRBJ2-7 | . | TRBV7-2 | 13 | CASSLEGPGEQYF | TGTGCCAGCAGCTTAGAGGGGCCGGGGGAGCAGTACTTC
. | TRBJ2-2 | TRBD1 | TRBV7-9 | 15 | CASSPRTGVGGELFF | TGTGCCAGCAGCCCGCGGACAGGGGTTGGCGGGGAGCTGTTTTTT
. | TRBJ2-1 | TRBD1 | TRBV7-2 | 16 | CASSLEGTGIYNEQFF | TGTGCCAGCAGCTTAGAAGGGACAGGGATTTACAATGAGCAGTTCTTC
. | TRBJ2-7 | . | TRBV14 | 14 | CASSQGSGSYEQYF | TGTGCCAGCAGCCAAGGTTCCGGGAGCTACGAGCAGTACTTC
. | TRBJ2-5 | . | TRBV28 | 11 | CASSARQLVNF | TGTGCCAGCAGTGCTCGGCAGCTGGTGAACTTC
. | TRBJ1-4 | TRBD1 | TRBV2 | 15 | CASRNSGTGIRKLFF | TGTGCCAGTAGAAACTCCGGGACAGGGATCCGAAAACTGTTTTTT
. | TRBJ1-5 | . | TRBV2 | 17 | CASSGGRSLGSNQPQHF | TGTGCCAGCAGTGGCGGGCGCTCTTTGGGGAGCAATCAGCCCCAGCATTTT
once | TRBJ1-2 | . | TRBV5-1 | 13 | CASSGEGLGGYTF | TGCGCCAGCAGCGGGGAAGGGTTGGGTGGCTACACCTTC
. | TRBJ2-2 | . | TRBV6-5 | 14 | CASSRDGNTGELFF | TGTGCCAGCAGCAGGGACGGGAACACCGGGGAGCTGTTTTTT
. | TRBJ1-5 | TRBD1 | TRBV6-5 | 13 | CASRGQGGQPQHF | TGTGCCAGCAGGGGACAGGGAGGTCAGCCCCAGCATTTT
. | TRBJ2-7 | . | TRBV29-1 | 13 | CSVVRTRGYEQYF | TGCAGCGTTGTTAGGACTAGGGGGTACGAGCAGTACTTC
. | TRBJ2-7 | TRBD2 | TRBV11-2 | 16 | CASSLDPGSGVYEQYF | TGTGCCAGCAGCTTGGACCCGGGTAGCGGGGTCTACGAGCAGTACTTC
. | TRBJ1-4 | . | TRBV12-1 | 16 | CASSSDSTAFNEKLFF | TGTGCCAGCAGCTCCGATTCGACAGCGTTTAATGAAAAACTGTTTTTT
once | TRBJ2-5 | . | TRBV5-1 | 12 | CASSHQGETQYF | TGCGCCAGCAGCCACCAGGGAGAGACCCAGTACTTC
. | TRBJ1-3 | . | TRBV7-9 | 15 | CASSLGEGSGNTIYF | TGTGCCAGCAGCTTAGGGGAAGGGTCTGGAAACACCATATATTTT
. | TRBJ2-3 | TRBD2 | TRBV6-5 | 15 | CASSYSASGSRSQYF | TGTGCCAGCAGTTACTCCGCTAGCGGGAGTCGGTCGCAGTATTTT
once | TRBJ2-2 | TRBD1 | TRBV6-1 | 13 | CASGGQFTGELFF | TGTGCCAGCGGGGGACAGTTCACCGGGGAGCTGTTTTTT
. | TRBJ2-1 | TRBD1 | TRBV10-3 | 12 | CAISGQGDEQFF | TGTGCCATCAGTGGACAGGGGGATGAGCAGTTCTTC
. | TRBJ2-7 | TRBD2 | TRBV6-5 | 14 | CASRRTSGSYEQYF | TGTGCCAGCAGACGGACTAGCGGGAGCTACGAGCAGTACTTC
. | TRBJ2-5 | . | TRBV29-1 | 10 | CSTFLETQYF | TGCAGCACCTTTTTGGAGACCCAGTACTTC
. | TRBJ2-7 | TRBD2 | TRBV27 | 14 | CASSLGLAGDEQYF | TGTGCCAGCAGTTTGGGACTAGCGGGAGACGAGCAGTACTTC
. | TRBJ2-6 | TRBD1 | TRBV19 | 16 | CASGDRGSSGANVLTF | TGTGCCAGTGGGGACAGGGGAAGCTCTGGGGCCAACGTCCTGACTTTC
. | TRBJ1-3 | . | TRBV29-1 | 10 | CSVGGDTIYF | TGCAGCGTTGGGGGAGACACCATATATTTT
once | TRBJ2-5 | TRBD1 | TRBV2 | 14 | CASTAETGQETQYF | TGTGCCAGCACGGCGGAGACAGGGCAAGAGACCCAGTACTTC
few | TRBJ2-7 | . | TRBV6-1 | 14 | CATRRSGGLYEQYF | TGTGCCACCCGAAGGAGTGGCGGCCTCTACGAGCAGTACTTC
. | TRBJ2-7 | TRBD1 | TRBV18 | 14 | CASSPVTGGYEQYF | TGTGCCAGCTCACCAGTGACAGGGGGCTACGAGCAGTACTTC